The rows below give T cell receptor beta chains drawn from one sample of a study of T cells after posttransplantation cyclophosphamide. The table came from immunoSEQ multiplex PCR; TCRdb's copy has only in-frame clones and leaves some out. The profile covers more than 2,500 clones, none occurring a single time. This material consisted of PBMCs, taken 30 days after allogeneic stem cell transplant with posttransplant cyclophosphamide. All receptors come from a female patient aged 60 to 70 who received an allogeneic stem cell transplant from an unrelated donor, was CMV-positive, and had acute GVHD only. T cells may partly derive from the graft donor. Both conserved end residues are part of each CDR3. A D gene is named only where the DNA matches it firmly. The size entry gives once, few, many or a size class.

CDR3 protein: CASSRTEGPETQYF; CDR3 DNA: TGCGCCAGCAGCCGTACGGAGGGGCCAGAGACCCAGTACTTC; V gene: TRBV4-1; D gene: NA; CDR3 length: 14; clone size: many; J gene: TRBJ2-5
CDR3 protein: CAISGGTGENYGYTF; CDR3 DNA: TGTGCCATCAGTGGGGGGACAGGGGAAAACTATGGCTACACCTTC; V gene: TRBV10-3; D gene: TRBD1; CDR3 length: 15; clone size: medium-sized; J gene: TRBJ1-2
CDR3 protein: CASTLGGRSPLHF; CDR3 DNA: TGTGCCAGCACCTTGGGGGGGCGATCACCCCTCCACTTT; V gene: TRBV6-5; D gene: NA; CDR3 length: 13; clone size: medium-sized; J gene: TRBJ1-6
CDR3 protein: CASSFGLADTQYF; CDR3 DNA: TGTGCCAGCAGTTTCGGACTGGCAGATACGCAGTATTTT; V gene: TRBV28; D gene: NA; CDR3 length: 13; clone size: many; J gene: TRBJ2-3
CDR3 protein: CASSRSGTGQRDEQFF; CDR3 DNA: TGCGCCAGCAGCCGCTCCGGGACAGGGCAGAGGGATGAGCAGTTCTTC; V gene: TRBV4-3; D gene: TRBD1; CDR3 length: 16; clone size: many; J gene: TRBJ2-1
CDR3 protein: CASSPSSGRLLTDTQYF; CDR3 DNA: TGTGCCAGCTCCCCTTCTAGCGGGAGGCTTCTCACAGATACGCAGTATTTT; V gene: TRBV18; D gene: TRBD2; CDR3 length: 17; clone size: many; J gene: TRBJ2-3
CDR3 protein: CASSFGSIYGYTF; CDR3 DNA: TGTGCCAGCAGCTTCGGGTCCATCTATGGCTACACCTTC; V gene: TRBV5-6; D gene: NA; CDR3 length: 13; clone size: many; J gene: TRBJ1-2
CDR3 protein: CASSIGRALEAFF; CDR3 DNA: TGTGCCAGTAGTATAGGCAGGGCTCTCGAAGCTTTCTTT; V gene: TRBV19; D gene: NA; CDR3 length: 13; clone size: many; J gene: TRBJ1-1
CDR3 protein: CATLGGQGLEKLFF; CDR3 DNA: TGTGCCACTCTGGGGGGACAGGGTCTTGAAAAACTGTTTTTT; V gene: TRBV10-3; D gene: TRBD1; CDR3 length: 14; clone size: medium-sized; J gene: TRBJ1-4
CDR3 protein: CASKEGLNEKLFF; CDR3 DNA: TGTGCCAGTAAGGAGGGGCTTAATGAAAAACTGTTTTTT; V gene: TRBV19; D gene: NA; CDR3 length: 13; clone size: many; J gene: TRBJ1-4
CDR3 protein: CASSPGLSSYEQYF; CDR3 DNA: TGTGCCAGCTCACCGGGGCTGAGCTCCTACGAGCAGTACTTC; V gene: TRBV18; D gene: NA; CDR3 length: 14; clone size: many; J gene: TRBJ2-7
CDR3 protein: CAITSSAGLTEAFF; CDR3 DNA: TGTGCCATCACCTCCTCGGCAGGTCTCACTGAAGCTTTCTTT; V gene: TRBV10-3; D gene: NA; CDR3 length: 14; clone size: many; J gene: TRBJ1-1
CDR3 protein: CASSFGGPGQPQHF; CDR3 DNA: TGTGCCAGCAGCTTCGGGGGGCCGGGGCAGCCCCAGCATTTT; V gene: TRBV5-6; D gene: NA; CDR3 length: 14; clone size: many; J gene: TRBJ1-5
CDR3 protein: CSVEDRGGSGSNYGYTF; CDR3 DNA: TGCAGCGTTGAAGATAGGGGAGGTTCAGGGTCTAACTATGGCTACACCTTC; V gene: TRBV29-1; D gene: NA; CDR3 length: 17; clone size: many; J gene: TRBJ1-2
CDR3 protein: CASSPGSYEQYF; CDR3 DNA: TGTGCCAGCTCACCGGGCAGCTACGAGCAGTACTTC; V gene: TRBV18; D gene: NA; CDR3 length: 12; clone size: many; J gene: TRBJ2-7
CDR3 protein: CASSPDSYGYTF; CDR3 DNA: TGTGCCAGCAGTCCAGACAGCTATGGCTACACCTTC; V gene: TRBV6-5; D gene: NA; CDR3 length: 12; clone size: many; J gene: TRBJ1-2
CDR3 protein: CASSLRGNQPQHF; CDR3 DNA: TGTGCCAGCAGCTTAAGGGGGAATCAGCCCCAGCATTTT; V gene: TRBV7-2; D gene: NA; CDR3 length: 13; clone size: many; J gene: TRBJ1-5
CDR3 protein: CASSLFAGDTYEQYF; CDR3 DNA: TGTGCCAGCAGCTTATTCGCGGGCGACACCTACGAGCAGTACTTC; V gene: TRBV7-2; D gene: NA; CDR3 length: 15; clone size: many; J gene: TRBJ2-7